The TCR beta chain described here comes from a study of blood T cell repertoires in COVID-19. The wider study: Samples came from the United States, Italy and Spain, spanning acute and convalescent COVID-19.

CDR3 size: 15 residues. Germline V CDR1 and CDR2: MNHEY, SVGAGI. Trimming removed 2 bases from V and 1 base from J, with 11 bases in between. Study processing details: Estimation of nucleated cell counts was performed using reference gene primer amplification. TCRdb's table, derived via immunoSEQ multiplex PCR, lists solely in-frame clones and lacks some. The DNA gave D and trimming, while V, J and clone size come from that table. The sample shows more than 200,000 clones, approximately 84% of them seen only once. What was sequenced was peripheral blood. The sequence derives from an older man with acute or convalescent COVID-19. J is TRBJ1-1 and V is TRBV6-5; unclear D gene. CDR3 amino acids: CASSYGLMKNTEAFF. CDR3 DNA: TGTGCCAGCAGTTACGGCCTTATGAAGAACACTGAAGCTTTCTTT.